Given below is one T cell receptor (beta chain) in context. Antigen unknown. V lost 6 bases to trimming and J lost 2 bases, with 20 bases between them. Germline V lookup: CDR1 DFQATT, CDR2 SNEGSKA (reference sequence). There are 15 residues in the CDR3. TCRdb re-called the reads with MiXCR, one entry per CDR3 protein. The sample contains about 740,000 distinct CDR3 sequences, roughly 36% of which appear only once. This record comes from a study of T cell repertoires in cytomegalovirus infection. Study-level background: Shared public TCR beta signatures pointed to both CMV infection and a matching HLA type.

Study-level results: HLA-C-restricted TCR beta clonotypes specific for CMV led the ex vivo response.

This receptor was taken from a human donor in good health (CMV status not recorded). Some clones in this sample may be carry-over from other donors' samples. Material: PBMCs. The chain is built from TRBV20-1 and TRBJ2-7; D remains unclear. The DNA for the CDR3 is TGCAGTGCCAGGCTCCTGGACGTTATCACCTACGAGCAGTACTTC. Translated, it gives CSARLLDVITYEQYF.